This TCR beta chain appears in the sequencing data of a study of blood T cell repertoires in COVID-19. Study background: Acute and convalescent COVID-19 samples came from the United States, Italy and Spain.

Sequenced by immunoSEQ multiplex PCR; TCRdb stores in-frame clones only, minus some. The sample lists about 62,000 clones, 86% seen once, with 1.3% in the top ten. This CDR3 comprises 15 residues. Trimming cost V 0 bases and J 5 bases; bases outside gene matches: 7. CDR1 and CDR2 from the germline V gene are SGDLS and YYNGEE. The source material was peripheral blood. The V call is TRBV9, the J call TRBJ2-7; 8 positions match TRBD1. The origin of this receptor is a woman older than 75 with acute or convalescent COVID-19. The CDR3 DNA follows: TGTGCCAGCAGCGTAGTCCCAGGGGGCGCGGACGAGCAGTACTTC. Amino acids: CASSVVPGGADEQYF.